The T cell receptor (beta chain) under discussion was sequenced for a study of T cells in narcolepsy. Study summary: Patients with NT1 or NT2 and healthy control donors were enrolled. The study, taken as a whole, reports: Blood of same and different patients, but not healthy controls, reportedly held recurring autoreactive clonotypes. Comparing one patient's CSF and blood CD4+ clonotypes highlighted HCRT- and TRIB2-specific autoreactive clonotypes. Autoreactive clone sequences were missing from some blood memory CD4+ repertoires.

Repertoires were generated with immunoSEQ multiplex PCR, while TCRdb's copy carries only in-frame clones and drops some. The top ten hold over 1% of the sample, which has over 40,000 clones, more than 70% seen once. Germline lookup yields CDR1 ENHRY and CDR2 SYGVKD. The CDR3 has 16 amino acids. Comments on this clone: Antigen specificity is unknown. A junction boundary mismatches the germline segment, possibly from a read error.

This receptor was taken from a human donor with narcolepsy. Sequencing used CD45RA- memory CD4+ T cells from PBMCs. The rearrangement uses TRBV10-3 and TRBJ1-5; D gene unclear. CDR3 bases: TGTGCCAGCAGTTACTCGAGAAATGCCGCCGTAATGACCCAGCATTTT. Translation: CASSYSRNAAVMTQHF.